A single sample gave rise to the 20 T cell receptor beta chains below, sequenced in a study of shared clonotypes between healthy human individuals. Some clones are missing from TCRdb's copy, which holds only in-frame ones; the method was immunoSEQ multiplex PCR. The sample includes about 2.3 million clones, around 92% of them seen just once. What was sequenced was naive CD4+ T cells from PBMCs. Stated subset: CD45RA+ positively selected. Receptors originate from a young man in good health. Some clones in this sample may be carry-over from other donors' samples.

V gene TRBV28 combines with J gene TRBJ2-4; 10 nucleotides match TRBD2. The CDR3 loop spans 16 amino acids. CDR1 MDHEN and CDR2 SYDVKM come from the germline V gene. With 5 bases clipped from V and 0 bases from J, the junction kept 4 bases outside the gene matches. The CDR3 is CASSTRLAGAKNIQYF. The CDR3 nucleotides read TGTGCCAGCAGTACCCGACTAGCGGGAGCCAAAAACATTCAGTACTTC.

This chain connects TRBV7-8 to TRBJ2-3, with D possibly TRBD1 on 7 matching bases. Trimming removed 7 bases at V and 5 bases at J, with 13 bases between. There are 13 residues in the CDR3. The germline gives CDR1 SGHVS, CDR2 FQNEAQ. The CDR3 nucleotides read TGTGCCAGCAAGGAGGGGGCGAGAGATACGCAGTATTTT. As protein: CASKEGARDTQYF.

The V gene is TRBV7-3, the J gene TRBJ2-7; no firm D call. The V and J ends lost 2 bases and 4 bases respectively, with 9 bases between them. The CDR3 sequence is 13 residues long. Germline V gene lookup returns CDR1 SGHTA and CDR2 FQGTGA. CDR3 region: CASSLGGGYEQYF. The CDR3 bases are TGTGCCAGCAGCTTAGGTGGTGGATACGAGCAGTACTTC.

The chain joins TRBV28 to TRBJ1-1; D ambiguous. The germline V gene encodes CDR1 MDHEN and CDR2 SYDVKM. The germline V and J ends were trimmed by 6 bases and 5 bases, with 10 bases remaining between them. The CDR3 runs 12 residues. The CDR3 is CASSLTRTEAFF. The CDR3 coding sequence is TGTGCCAGCAGCCTGACACGGACTGAAGCTTTCTTT.

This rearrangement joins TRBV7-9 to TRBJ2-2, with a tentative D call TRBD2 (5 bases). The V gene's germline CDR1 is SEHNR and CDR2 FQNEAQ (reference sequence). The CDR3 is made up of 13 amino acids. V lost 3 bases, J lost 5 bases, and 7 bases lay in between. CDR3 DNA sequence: TGTGCCAGCAGCTTTGGCGGGACCGGGGAGCTGTTTTTT. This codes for CASSFGGTGELFF.

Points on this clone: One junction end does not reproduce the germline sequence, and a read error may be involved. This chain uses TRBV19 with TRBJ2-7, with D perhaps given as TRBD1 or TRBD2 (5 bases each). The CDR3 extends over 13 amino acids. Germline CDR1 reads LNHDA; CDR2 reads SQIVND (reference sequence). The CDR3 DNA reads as TGTGCCAGTAGTATTGGTGAATCGGGGACCCCCTTCTTC. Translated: CASSIGESGTPFF.

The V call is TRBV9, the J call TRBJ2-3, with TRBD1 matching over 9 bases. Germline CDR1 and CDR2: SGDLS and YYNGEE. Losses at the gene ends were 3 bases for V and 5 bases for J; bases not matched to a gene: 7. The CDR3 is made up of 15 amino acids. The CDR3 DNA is TGTGCCAGCAGCGCCTCACAGGGGGCAGTAGATACGCAGTATTTT. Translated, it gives CASSASQGAVDTQYF.

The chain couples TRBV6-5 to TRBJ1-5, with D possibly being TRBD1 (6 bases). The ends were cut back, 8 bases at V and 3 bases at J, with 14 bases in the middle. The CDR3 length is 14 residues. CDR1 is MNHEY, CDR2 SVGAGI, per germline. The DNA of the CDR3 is TGTGCCAGCTCTGGCAGGGGCCTCAATCAGCCCCAGCATTTT. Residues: CASSGRGLNQPQHF.

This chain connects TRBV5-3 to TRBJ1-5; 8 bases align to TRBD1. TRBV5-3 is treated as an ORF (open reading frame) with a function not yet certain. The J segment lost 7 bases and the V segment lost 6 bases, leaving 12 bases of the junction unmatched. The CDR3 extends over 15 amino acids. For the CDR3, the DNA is TGTGCCAGAAACCTGGACAGGGCGGGATGGCAGCCCCAGCATTTT. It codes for CARNLDRAGWQPQHF.

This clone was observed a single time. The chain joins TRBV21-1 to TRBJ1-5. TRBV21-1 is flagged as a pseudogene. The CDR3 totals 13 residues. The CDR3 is CASSKSFRQPQHF. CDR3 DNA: TGTGCCAGCAGCAAATCCTTCCGCCAGCCCCAGCATTTT.

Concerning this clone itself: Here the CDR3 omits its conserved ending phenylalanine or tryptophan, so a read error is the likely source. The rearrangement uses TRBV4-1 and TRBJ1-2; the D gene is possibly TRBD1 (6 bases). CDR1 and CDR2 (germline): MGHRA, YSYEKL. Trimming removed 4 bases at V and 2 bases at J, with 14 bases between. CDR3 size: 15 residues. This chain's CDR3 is CASSPPGQMNYGYTL. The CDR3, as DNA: TGCGCCAGCAGCCCCCCCGGACAGATGAACTATGGCTACACCCTC.

The CDR3, as DNA: TGTGCCAGCAGTTATCTAGCGGGAGTCAACACCGGGGAGCTGTTTTTT. Translation gives CASSYLAGVNTGELFF. The chain carries TRBV7-9 and TRBJ2-2; TRBD2 agrees at 10 bases. The germline CDR1 and CDR2 sequences are SEHNR and FQNEAQ (reference sequence). The V segment lost 6 bases and the J segment 2 bases; nucleotides outside the gene matches: 6. The CDR3 length is 16 residues.

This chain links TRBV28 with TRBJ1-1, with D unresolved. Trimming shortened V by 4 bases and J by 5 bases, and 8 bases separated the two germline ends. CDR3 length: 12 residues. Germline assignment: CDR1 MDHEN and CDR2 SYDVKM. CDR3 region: CASSWARTEAFF. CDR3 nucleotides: TGTGCCAGCAGTTGGGCCAGAACTGAAGCTTTCTTT.

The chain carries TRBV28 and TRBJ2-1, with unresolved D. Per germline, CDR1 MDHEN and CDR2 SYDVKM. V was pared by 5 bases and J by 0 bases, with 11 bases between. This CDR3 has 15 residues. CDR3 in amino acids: CASSKDLGSYNEQFF. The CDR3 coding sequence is TGTGCCAGCAGTAAGGACCTGGGCTCCTACAATGAGCAGTTCTTC.

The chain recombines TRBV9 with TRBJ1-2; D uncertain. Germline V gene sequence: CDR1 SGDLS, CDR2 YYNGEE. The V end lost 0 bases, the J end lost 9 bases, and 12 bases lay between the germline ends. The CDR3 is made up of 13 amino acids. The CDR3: CASSVAGLARYTF. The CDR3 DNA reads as TGTGCCAGCAGCGTAGCAGGCCTTGCCCGCTACACCTTC.

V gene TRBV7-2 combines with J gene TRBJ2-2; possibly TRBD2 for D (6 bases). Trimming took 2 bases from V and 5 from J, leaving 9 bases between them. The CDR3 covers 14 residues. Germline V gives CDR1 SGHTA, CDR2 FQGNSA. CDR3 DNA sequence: TGTGCCAGCAGCTTATTGGGGGGAACCGGGGAGCTGTTTTTT. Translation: CASSLLGGTGELFF.

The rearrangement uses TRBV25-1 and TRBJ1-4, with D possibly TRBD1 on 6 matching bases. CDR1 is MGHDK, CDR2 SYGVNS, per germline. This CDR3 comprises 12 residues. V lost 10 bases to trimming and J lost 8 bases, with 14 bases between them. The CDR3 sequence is CAKQGPMEKLFF. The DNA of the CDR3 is TGTGCCAAACAGGGACCGATGGAAAAACTGTTTTTT.

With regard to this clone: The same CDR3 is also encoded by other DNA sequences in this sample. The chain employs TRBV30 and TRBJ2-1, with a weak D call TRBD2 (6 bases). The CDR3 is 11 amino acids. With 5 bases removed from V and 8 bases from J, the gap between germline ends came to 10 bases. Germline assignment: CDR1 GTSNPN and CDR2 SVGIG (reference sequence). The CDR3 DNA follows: TGTGCCTGGGGCGAGCGGGATGAGCAGTTCTTC. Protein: CAWGERDEQFF.

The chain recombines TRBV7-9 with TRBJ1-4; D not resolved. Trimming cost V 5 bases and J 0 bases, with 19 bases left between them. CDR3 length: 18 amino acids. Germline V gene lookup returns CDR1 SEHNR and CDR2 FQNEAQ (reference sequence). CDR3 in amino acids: CASSHITWGPPTNEKLFF. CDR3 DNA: TGTGCCAGCAGCCACATTACCTGGGGTCCGCCAACTAATGAAAAACTGTTTTTT.

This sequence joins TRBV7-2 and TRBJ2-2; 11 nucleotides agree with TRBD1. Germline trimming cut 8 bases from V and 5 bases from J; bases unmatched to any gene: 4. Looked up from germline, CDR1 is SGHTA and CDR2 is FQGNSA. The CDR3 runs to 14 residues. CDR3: CASEDRGQTGELFF. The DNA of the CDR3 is TGTGCCAGCGAGGACAGGGGGCAGACCGGGGAGCTGTTTTTT.